Reported below is one TCR beta chain. Its specific antigen is unknown. The record has no base qualities; no much larger clone is one base away. This specimen comes from a study of blood T cell repertoires in COVID-19 (dated by TCRdb to the early 2020s). For the wider study: Samples from collaborators originated in the United States, Italy and Spain and spanned both the acute and convalescent phases of COVID-19. The material from the prospective study consisted of cDNA or gDNA derived from T cells, B-cell-depleted T cells, or PBMCs. The dataset comprised deeply sampled blood TCRbeta repertoires from subjects exposed to, actively infected with, or recovered from COVID-19. A freely available public database, intended as a resource for researchers studying the immune response to SARS-CoV-2, is where the repertoires were released. Samples came from the ongoing ImmuneRACE study (first 160 participants) plus 1,254 subjects from 6 global collaborators. The sample metadata nearly always contained a de-identified subject ID, COVID-19 status, age in years and sex. Where available, HLA class I and class II types were obtained from metadata supplied by the sample provider rather than from assay-based typing. Study-level results and caveats: Clinical and demographic metadata were provided uncurated, with the amount varying by source and participant.

TCRbeta CDR3 regions were amplified from genomic DNA by means of the immunoSEQ Assay, a bias-controlled multiplex PCR. The authors' analysis ran thus. Within the assay, amplification of reference gene primers was used to estimate how many nucleated cells each sample contained. Sequence reads were collapsed and filtered to measure the absolute abundance of every unique TCRbeta CDR3 rearrangement. For each sample, productive Simpson clonality was calculated as the square root of Simpson's diversity index across productive rearrangements. TCRdb holds this immuneACCESS table with in-frame rearrangements only. Some clones are missing; in checked studies, unresolved V genes explain under half, and the rest has no known cause. V, J and clone size reflect that table, while D and trimming were determined from the DNA. Here the sample has fewer than 200,000 clones; around nine tenths occur a single time. Roughly a fifth of the sample rests with the top ten.

The germline V gene sets CDR1 to SQVTM and CDR2 to ANQGSEA. V loses 5 bases, J loses 3 bases, and the germline ends lie 13 bases apart. Its CDR3 holds 13 amino acids, cysteine through phenylalanine. Only CDR3 DNA is held: 39 bases, read in frame from base 1. The collaborating institutions used their own protocols to collect whole blood in K2EDTA tubes. Collaborator samples were shipped for TCRbeta analysis as frozen whole blood, isolated PBMCs, or DNA extracted from either sample type. Sequencing was done on a sample of peripheral blood. In this chain, TRBV29-1 is recombined with TRBJ1-1; the D gene is perhaps TRBD1, on 5 matching bases. The sequence was obtained from a man in his sixties with active or convalescent COVID-19. The CDR3 corresponds to CSVSADRYTEAFF. Read as DNA, the sequence is TGCAGCGTTTCAGCCGACAGATACACTGAAGCTTTCTTT.